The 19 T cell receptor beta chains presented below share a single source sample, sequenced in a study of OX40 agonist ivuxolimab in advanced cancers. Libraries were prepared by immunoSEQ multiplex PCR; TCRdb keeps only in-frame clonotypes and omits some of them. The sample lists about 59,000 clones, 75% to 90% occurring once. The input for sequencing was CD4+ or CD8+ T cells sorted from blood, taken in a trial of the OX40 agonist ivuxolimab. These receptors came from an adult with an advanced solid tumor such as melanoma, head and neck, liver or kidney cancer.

The CDR3 sequence is CASSIWQGRDTEAFF. The CDR3 coding sequence is TGTGCCAGTAGTATATGGCAGGGGCGAGACACTGAAGCTTTCTTT. V gene TRBV19 combines with J gene TRBJ1-1, with D possibly matching TRBD1 (6 bases). The V and J ends lost 2 bases and 3 bases respectively, with 13 bases between them. The CDR3 has 15 residues. CDR1 is LNHDA and CDR2 is SQIVND in the germline V gene (reference sequence).

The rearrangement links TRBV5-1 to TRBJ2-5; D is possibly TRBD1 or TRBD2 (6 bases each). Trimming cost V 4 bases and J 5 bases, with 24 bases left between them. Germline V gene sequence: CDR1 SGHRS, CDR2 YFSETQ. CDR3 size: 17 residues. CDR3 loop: CASSIERGTSGRETQYF. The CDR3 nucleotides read TGCGCCAGCAGCATCGAGAGGGGGACTTCTGGTAGGGAGACCCAGTACTTC.

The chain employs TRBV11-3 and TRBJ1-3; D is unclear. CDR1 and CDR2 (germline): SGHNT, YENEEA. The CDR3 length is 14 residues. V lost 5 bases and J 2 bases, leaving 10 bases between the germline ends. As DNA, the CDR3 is TGTGCCAGCAGCCCGGACGGAACTGGAAACACCATATATTTT. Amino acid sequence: CASSPDGTGNTIYF.

The CDR3 DNA follows: TGTGCCAGCAGAACCGACAGGGGGCATCAGCCCCAGCATTTT. This sequence encodes CASRTDRGHQPQHF. The rearrangement links TRBV6-1 to TRBJ1-5; 10 bases fit TRBD1. Per the germline V gene, CDR1 is MNHNS and CDR2 is SASEGT. The CDR3 totals 14 residues. V shed 6 bases, J shed 5 bases, and the junction held 4 bases outside the gene matches.

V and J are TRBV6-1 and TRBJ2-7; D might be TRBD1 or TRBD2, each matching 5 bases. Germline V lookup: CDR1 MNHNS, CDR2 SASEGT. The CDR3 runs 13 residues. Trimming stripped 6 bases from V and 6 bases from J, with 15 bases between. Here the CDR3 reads CASRPGTWGEQYF. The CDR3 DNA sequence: TGTGCCAGCAGGCCCGGGACCTGGGGCGAGCAGTACTTC.

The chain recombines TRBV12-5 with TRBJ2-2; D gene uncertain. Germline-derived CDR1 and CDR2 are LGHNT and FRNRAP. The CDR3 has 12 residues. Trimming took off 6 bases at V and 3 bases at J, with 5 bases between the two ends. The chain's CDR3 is CASGVDTGELFF. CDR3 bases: TGTGCTAGTGGCGTTGACACCGGGGAGCTGTTTTTT.

The CDR3 loop is CASSTEPGIGSPLHF. In DNA, the CDR3 is TGTGCCAGCAGTACTGAGCCGGGTATAGGTTCACCCCTCCACTTT. This chain joins TRBV27 and TRBJ1-6; the D is unclear. Germline V gene sequence: CDR1 MNHEY, CDR2 SMNVEV (reference sequence). The CDR3 spans 15 residues. Trimming pared 5 bases from V and 9 bases from J, leaving 17 bases between.

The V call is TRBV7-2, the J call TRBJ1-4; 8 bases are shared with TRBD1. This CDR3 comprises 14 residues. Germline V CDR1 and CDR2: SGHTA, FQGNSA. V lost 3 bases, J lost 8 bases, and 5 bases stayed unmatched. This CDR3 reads CASSFQGAGEKLFF. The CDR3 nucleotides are TGTGCCAGCAGCTTTCAGGGGGCAGGGGAAAAACTGTTTTTT.

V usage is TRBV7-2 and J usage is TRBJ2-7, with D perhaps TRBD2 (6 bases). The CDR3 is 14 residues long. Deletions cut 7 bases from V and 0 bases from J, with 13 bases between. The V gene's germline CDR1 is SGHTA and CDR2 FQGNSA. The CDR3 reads CASKERGNSYEQYF. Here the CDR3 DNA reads TGTGCCAGCAAAGAACGGGGGAACTCCTACGAGCAGTACTTC.

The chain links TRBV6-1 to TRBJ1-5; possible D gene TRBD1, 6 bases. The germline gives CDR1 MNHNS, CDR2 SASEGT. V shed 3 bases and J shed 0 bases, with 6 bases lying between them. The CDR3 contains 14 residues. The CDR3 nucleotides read TGTGCCAGCAGTGAGACAGGTAGCAATCAGCCCCAGCATTTT. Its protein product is CASSETGSNQPQHF.

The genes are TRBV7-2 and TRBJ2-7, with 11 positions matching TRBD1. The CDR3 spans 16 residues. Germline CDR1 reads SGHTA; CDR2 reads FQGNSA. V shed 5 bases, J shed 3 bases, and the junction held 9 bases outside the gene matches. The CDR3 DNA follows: TGTGCCAGCAGCCTCCTGGCGGGGACAGGGGGCTACGAGCAGTACTTC. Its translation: CASSLLAGTGGYEQYF.

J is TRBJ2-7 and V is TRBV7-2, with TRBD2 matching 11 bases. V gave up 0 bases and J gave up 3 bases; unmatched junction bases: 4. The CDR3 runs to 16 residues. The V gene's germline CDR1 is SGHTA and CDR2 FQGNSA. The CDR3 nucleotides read TGTGCCAGCAGCTTAGCCGGGACTAGCGGTAACTACGAGCAGTACTTC. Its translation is CASSLAGTSGNYEQYF.

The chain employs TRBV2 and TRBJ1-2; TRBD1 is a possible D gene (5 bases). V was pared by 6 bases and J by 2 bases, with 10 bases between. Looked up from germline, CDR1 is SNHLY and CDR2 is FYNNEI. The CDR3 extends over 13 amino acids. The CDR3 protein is CASRQGENYGYTF. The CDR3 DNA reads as TGTGCCAGCAGGCAAGGGGAAAACTATGGCTACACCTTC.

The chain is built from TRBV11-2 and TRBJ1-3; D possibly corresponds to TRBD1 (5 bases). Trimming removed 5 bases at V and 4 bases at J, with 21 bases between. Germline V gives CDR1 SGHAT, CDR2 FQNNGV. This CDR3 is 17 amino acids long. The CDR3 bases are TGTGCCAGCAGCCAGGGCCTCCGTCCCCTGACGGGAAACACCATATATTTT. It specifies CASSQGLRPLTGNTIYF. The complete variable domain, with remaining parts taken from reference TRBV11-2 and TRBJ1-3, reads EAGVAQSPRYKIIEKRQSVAFWCNPISGHATLYWYQQILGQGPKLLIQFQNNGVVDDSQLPKDRFSAERLKGVDSTLKIQPAKLEDSAVYLCASSQGLRPLTGNTIYFGEGSWLTVV.

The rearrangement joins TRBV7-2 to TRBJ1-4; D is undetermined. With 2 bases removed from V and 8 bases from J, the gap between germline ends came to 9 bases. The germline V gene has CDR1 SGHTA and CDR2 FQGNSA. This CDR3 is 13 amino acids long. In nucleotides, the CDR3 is TGTGCCAGCAGCTTATCGTTTCGGGAAAAACTGTTTTTT. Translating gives CASSLSFREKLFF.

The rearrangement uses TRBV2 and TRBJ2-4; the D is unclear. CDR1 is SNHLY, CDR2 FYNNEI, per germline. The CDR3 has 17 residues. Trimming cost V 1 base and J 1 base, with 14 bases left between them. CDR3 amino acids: CASSEELGFLAKNIQYF. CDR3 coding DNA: TGTGCCAGCAGTGAAGAGCTGGGATTCCTGGCCAAAAACATTCAGTACTTC.

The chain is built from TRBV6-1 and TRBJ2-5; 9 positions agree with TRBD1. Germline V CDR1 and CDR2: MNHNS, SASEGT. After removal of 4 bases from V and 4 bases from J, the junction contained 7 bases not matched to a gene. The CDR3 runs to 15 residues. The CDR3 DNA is TGTGCCAGCAGTGGGGGACAGGGTATTGCAGAGACCCAGTACTTC. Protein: CASSGGQGIAETQYF.

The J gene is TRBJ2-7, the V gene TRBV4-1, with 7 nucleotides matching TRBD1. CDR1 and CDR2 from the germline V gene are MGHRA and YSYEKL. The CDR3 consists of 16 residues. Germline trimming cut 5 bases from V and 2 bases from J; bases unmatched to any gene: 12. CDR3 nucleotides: TGCGCCAGCAGCTTTCATCCCCGGGACAGAGCCTACGAGCAGTACTTC. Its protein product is CASSFHPRDRAYEQYF.

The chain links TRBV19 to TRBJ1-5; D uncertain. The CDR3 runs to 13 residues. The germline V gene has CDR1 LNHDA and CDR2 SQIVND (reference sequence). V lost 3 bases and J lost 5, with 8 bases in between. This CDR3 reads CASSIPWDQPQHF. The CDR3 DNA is TGTGCCAGTAGTATCCCCTGGGATCAGCCCCAGCATTTT.